The next 19 T cell receptor beta chains were all read from a single sample in a study of T cell responses to AZD1222 COVID-19 vaccine. The data were produced by immunoSEQ multiplex PCR, yet TCRdb's version contains in-frame clones alone and is incomplete. The repertoire has approximately 190,000 clones, approximately 91% of them found once; the top ten carry roughly 0.99%. The sequenced sample was peripheral blood, obtained on day 0 of AZD1222 vaccination. These receptors were obtained from an adult in good health.

Only one count was recorded for this clone. The V gene is TRBV4-1, the J gene TRBJ2-7; TRBD1 matches 9 bases. The V and J ends lost 4 bases and 0 bases, in that order; junction bases with no gene match: 4. Germline V gene sequence: CDR1 MGHRA, CDR2 YSYEKL. The CDR3 totals 15 residues. The CDR3 loop is CASSLRDRDSYEQYF. CDR3 in DNA: TGCGCCAGCAGCCTAAGGGACAGGGACTCCTACGAGCAGTACTTC.

The chain is built from TRBV10-3 and TRBJ2-1, with 9 bases identical to TRBD2. Germline values: CDR1 ENHRY, CDR2 SYGVKD. V was pared by 0 bases and J by 8 bases, with 11 bases of the junction left unmatched. The CDR3 length is 17 residues. CDR3 DNA: TGTGCCATCAGTGAGTCGACTCGGCTAGCGGGACTGGATGAGCAGTTCTTC. This translates into CAISESTRLAGLDEQFF.

This clone was seen more than once but under ten times. The chain employs TRBV9 and TRBJ2-1; tentatively, D is TRBD2 (7 bases). Trimming shortened V by 1 base and J by 10 bases, and 12 bases separated the two germline ends. CDR3 length: 13 residues. The germline gives CDR1 SGDLS, CDR2 YYNGEE. DNA of the CDR3: TGTGCCAGCAGCGTAAGAGCGGGACACGAGCAGTTCTTC. It specifies CASSVRAGHEQFF.

The chain employs TRBV18 and TRBJ2-5; D is ambiguous. The CDR3 spans 13 residues. Germline V CDR1 and CDR2: KGHSH, LQKENI. V was trimmed by 2 bases and J by 1 base, leaving 5 bases between them. CDR3 bases: TGTGCCAGCTCACCAACCTCCCAAGAGACCCAGTACTTC. Encoded protein: CASSPTSQETQYF.

The genes are TRBV2 and TRBJ2-2; no firm D call. V lost 3 bases to trimming and J lost 5 bases, with 7 bases between them. The CDR3 has 13 residues. Germline V gene sequence: CDR1 SNHLY, CDR2 FYNNEI. The chain's CDR3 is CASSDRVTGELFF. As DNA, the CDR3 is TGTGCCAGCAGTGATCGGGTTACCGGGGAGCTGTTTTTT.

This clone was observed a single time. The chain carries TRBV9 and TRBJ1-1; the D is unclear. The germline gives CDR1 SGDLS, CDR2 YYNGEE. V was pared by 4 bases and J by 0 bases, with 7 bases between. This CDR3 comprises 13 residues. This chain's CDR3 is CASSQTMNTEAFF. As DNA, the CDR3 is TGTGCCAGCAGCCAGACGATGAACACTGAAGCTTTCTTT. Drawing the rest from reference TRBV9 and TRBJ1-1, the complete variable domain is DSGVTQTPKHLITATGQRVTLRCSPRSGDLSVYWYQQSLDQGLQFLIQYYNGEERAKGNILERFSAQQFPDLHSELNLSSLELGDSALYFCASSQTMNTEAFFGQGTRLTVV.

For the CDR3, the DNA is TGTGCCAGCAGCCAAGAAATTGGCAAAAGCTCCTATAATTCACCCCTCCACTTT. This encodes CASSQEIGKSSYNSPLHF. The chain employs TRBV14 and TRBJ1-6; D ambiguous. The CDR3 has 18 amino acids. Looked up from germline, CDR1 is SGHDN and CDR2 is FVKESK. With 0 bases removed from V and 0 bases from J, the gap between germline ends came to 12 bases.

The chain employs TRBV5-1 and TRBJ2-1; TRBD2 agrees at 7 bases. Trimming removed 4 bases from V and 6 bases from J; junction bases left unmatched: 4. The CDR3 spans 13 residues. Germline CDR1 SGHRS, CDR2 YFSETQ. The CDR3, as DNA: TGCGCCAGCAGCAACCCTAGCGGCAATGAGCAGTTCTTC. This codes for CASSNPSGNEQFF. Filled out from reference TRBV5-1 and TRBJ2-1, the complete variable domain reads KAGVTQTPRYLIKTRGQQVTLSCSPISGHRSVSWYQQTPGQGLQFLFEYFSETQRNKGNFPGRFSGRQFSNSRSEMNVSTLELGDSALYLCASSNPSGNEQFFGPGTRLTVL.

This clone was seen a few times. V is TRBV2 and J is TRBJ2-1; tentatively, D is TRBD1 (6 bases). Trimming cost V 4 bases and J 8 bases, with 39 bases left between them. The germline gives CDR1 SNHLY, CDR2 FYNNEI. This CDR3 region has 22 residues. The CDR3 is CASSAGDRLEATSLGERYEQFF. CDR3 coding DNA: TGTGCCAGCAGTGCGGGCGACAGGCTTGAAGCTACCAGCTTAGGCGAGAGGTATGAGCAGTTCTTC.

CDR3 in DNA: TGTGCCAGCAATCTTCTAGCGGGCTATCCCGGGGAGCTGTTTTTT. Its protein is CASNLLAGYPGELFF. V usage is TRBV7-3 and J usage is TRBJ2-2, with 8 bases fitting TRBD2. This CDR3 has 15 residues. The J segment lost 6 bases and the V segment lost 7 bases, leaving 10 bases of the junction unmatched. Per germline, CDR1 SGHTA and CDR2 FQGTGA. Full variable domain (missing parts from reference TRBV7-3 and TRBJ2-2): GAGVSQTPSNKVTEKGKYVELRCDPISGHTALYWYRQSLGQGPEFLIYFQGTGAADDSGLPNDRFFAVRPEGSVSTLKIQRTERGDSAVYLCASNLLAGYPGELFFGEGSRLTVL.

The V and J genes are TRBV29-1 and TRBJ1-1; D gene ambiguous. CDR3 length: 12 residues. CDR1 and CDR2 from the germline V gene are SQVTM and ANQGSEA. The V end was cut by 0 bases, the J end by 7 bases, with 9 bases between. This CDR3 is CSVEDSYGEAFF. The CDR3 DNA reads TGCAGCGTTGAAGATTCCTATGGTGAAGCTTTCTTT. Together with reference TRBV29-1 and TRBJ1-1, the CDR3 gives the full variable domain: SAVISQKPSRDICQRGTSLTIQCQVDSQVTMMFWYRQQPGQSLTLIATANQGSEATYESGFVIDKFPISRPNLTFSTLTVSNMSPEDSSIYLCSVEDSYGEAFFGQGTRLTVV.

The chain has TRBV6-5 and TRBJ1-2, with 8 nucleotides matching TRBD1. V lost 2 bases, J lost 2 bases, and 1 base stayed unmatched. Germline V lookup: CDR1 MNHEY, CDR2 SVGAGI. The CDR3 extends over 14 amino acids. The CDR3 DNA follows: TGTGCCAGCAGTTACCGGGACAGGAACTATGGCTACACCTTC. This translates into CASSYRDRNYGYTF.

This chain links TRBV2 with TRBJ1-1, with TRBD1 matching 7 bases. V was clipped by 6 bases and J by 4 bases; unmatched bases: 5. This CDR3 has 13 amino acids. CDR1 is SNHLY and CDR2 is FYNNEI in the germline V gene. CDR3 DNA: TGTGCCAGCAGATTGACAGGGAGCACTGAAGCTTTCTTT. Amino acid sequence: CASRLTGSTEAFF.

V is TRBV29-1 and J is TRBJ1-4, with TRBD1 matching over 7 bases. V trimming: 6 bases; J trimming: 4 bases; junction bases outside the gene matches: 2. In germline, CDR1 is SQVTM, CDR2 ANQGSEA. The CDR3 sequence is 12 residues long. The DNA for the CDR3 is TGCAGCGTCGGGGACAGTAATGAAAAACTGTTTTTT. This codes for CSVGDSNEKLFF.

This clone was counted at least ten times. Other DNA sequences of this sample code for an identical CDR3. The chain combines TRBV14 with TRBJ1-1, with TRBD1 identical over 7 bases. With 1 base clipped from V and 4 bases from J, the junction kept 3 bases outside the gene matches. The CDR3 runs 14 residues. Germline CDR1 and CDR2: SGHDN and FVKESK. Written as DNA, the CDR3 is TGTGCCAGCAGCCAAGGGTCAGGGGGCACTGAAGCTTTCTTT. Translating it yields CASSQGSGGTEAFF.

V and J are TRBV29-1 and TRBJ2-7, with a possible D match to TRBD1 (6 bases). Germline CDR1 reads SQVTM; CDR2 reads ANQGSEA. This CDR3 contains 12 residues. Trimming cost V 8 bases and J 3 bases, with 14 bases left between them. The CDR3 nucleotides read TGCAGCCGTTCGGACAGATACTACGAGCAGTACTTC. It yields the protein CSRSDRYYEQYF.

The chain is built from TRBV21-1 and TRBJ1-2. TRBV21-1 is described as a pseudogene. The CDR3 sequence is 13 residues long. This CDR3 is CASSNRAPVGYTF. The CDR3 coding sequence is TGTGCCAGCAGCAATCGGGCTCCCGTTGGCTACACCTTC.

The chain combines TRBV3-1 (or the pseudogene TRBV3-2) with TRBJ2-3; a possible D gene is TRBD1 (5 bases). CDR1 and CDR2 from the germline V gene are LGHDT and YNNKEL (reference sequence). V dropped 2 bases and J dropped 0 bases, with 18 bases sitting between them. CDR3 length equals 18 residues. CDR3: CASSQLPLQASSTDTQYF. CDR3 sequence (DNA): TGTGCCAGCAGCCAATTACCTCTACAGGCGTCTAGCACAGATACGCAGTATTTT.

The rearrangement links TRBV11-2 to TRBJ2-1; D might be TRBD1 (5 bases). Trimming shortened V by 7 bases and J by 0 bases, and 16 bases separated the two germline ends. The germline V gene has CDR1 SGHAT and CDR2 FQNNGV. The CDR3 consists of 16 residues. CDR3 coding DNA: TGTGCCAGCACTAATAGGGGCTCTCGCTCCTACAATGAGCAGTTCTTC. This sequence encodes CASTNRGSRSYNEQFF.